The rows below give T cell receptor beta chains drawn from one sample of a study of PD-1 blockade in classical Hodgkin lymphoma. The protocol was immunoSEQ multiplex PCR, while the TCRdb copy is restricted to in-frame clones and leaves out a portion. The table records 90,000 to 100,000 clones, 89% of them present only once. Sequences were derived from peripheral blood mononuclear cells (PBMCs), sampled before the second cycle of nivolumab. The receptor source for this set is a human donor with classical Hodgkin lymphoma. Both conserved end residues are part of each CDR3. Each record gives: V gene, clone size, J gene, D gene, CDR3 length, CDR3 DNA, CDR3 protein. A D gene is named only where the DNA matches it firmly. Clone size is stated in some rows and not others, as once, few, many or a class when expanded.

>TRBV5-1|-|TRBJ2-3|TRBD2|17
TGCGCCAGCAGCCCGTGGTCTAGCGGGAGGGCCCCGGATACGCAGTATTTT
CASSPWSSGRAPDTQYF
>TRBV6-5|few|TRBJ2-7|TRBD1|15
TGTGCCAGCAGTTACCGGACAGGGTCCCTCTACGAGCAGTACTTC
CASSYRTGSLYEQYF
>TRBV5-1|-|TRBJ1-2|-|15
TGCGCCAGCAGCTTGGGTCAGTCTCCTAACTATGGCTACACCTTC
CASSLGQSPNYGYTF
>TRBV10-3|once|TRBJ2-3|-|13
TGTGCCATCAAATCGACAGACACAGATACGCAGTATTTT
CAIKSTDTDTQYF
>TRBV7-6|few|TRBJ2-2|-|16
TGTGCCAGCAGCCGTACAGAAGACGCGAACACCGGGGAGCTGTTTTTT
CASSRTEDANTGELFF
>TRBV7-2|-|TRBJ1-1|-|14
TGTGCCAGCAGTTCCGGGGGAGTGAACACTGAAGCTTTCTTT
CASSSGGVNTEAFF
>TRBV27|-|TRBJ1-2|-|15
TGTGCCAGCAGTCCGAGTTCCAGGGGTAACTATGGCTACACCTTC
CASSPSSRGNYGYTF
>TRBV6-1|-|TRBJ2-7|TRBD1|13
TGTGCCAGCAGGAGGGACAGCACCTACGAGCAGTACTTC
CASRRDSTYEQYF
>TRBV28|-|TRBJ1-1|TRBD1|17
TGTGCCAGCAGGGGACAGGGGCGGTGGGGCGGGGACACTGAAGCTTTCTTT
CASRGQGRWGGDTEAFF
>TRBV7-6|-|TRBJ1-3|-|14
TGTGCCAGCAGCCGGCACCGCTCTGGAAACACCATATATTTT
CASSRHRSGNTIYF
>TRBV28|-|TRBJ2-7|-|11
TGTGCCAGCCAGGTAGCGTACGAGCAGTACTTC
CASQVAYEQYF
>TRBV6-1|once|TRBJ1-5|-|14
TGTGCCAGCAGATCGGACAGATACAATCAGCCCCAGCATTTT
CASRSDRYNQPQHF
>TRBV19|-|TRBJ2-1|TRBD2|18
TGTGCCAGTAGTCCCGACACCGGAGGGCTAGCGGGGTACAATGAGCAGTTCTTC
CASSPDTGGLAGYNEQFF
>TRBV4-1|-|TRBJ2-7|-|14
TGCGCCAGCAGCCAAGGCTTGGGGACCTACGAGCAGTACTTC
CASSQGLGTYEQYF
>TRBV10-1|-|TRBJ2-1|TRBD2|17
TGCGCCAGCAGTGAGCCTAGCGGGGGGAGCTCCTACAATGAGCAGTTCTTC
CASSEPSGGSSYNEQFF
>TRBV5-1|-|TRBJ2-3|-|14
TGCGCCAGCAGCTTGGGGGACTTCACAGATACGCAGTATTTT
CASSLGDFTDTQYF
>TRBV27|-|TRBJ2-1|-|14
TGTGCCAGCAGTTTATCAGGGACTTACAATGAGCAGTTCTTC
CASSLSGTYNEQFF
>TRBV20-1|few|TRBJ1-2|-|11
TGCAGTGCTAGTATCGACTATGGCTACACCTTC
CSASIDYGYTF